These 11 T cell receptor beta chains were sequenced from one sample in a study of shared clonotypes between healthy human individuals. The method was immunoSEQ multiplex PCR; TCRdb's version includes in-frame clones alone and lacks a portion of them. This sample has about 1 million clones, with roughly 80% found just once. The sequencing sample was made of memory CD4+ T cells sorted from blood. Subset reported: CD45RA-negative fraction. Receptor source: a man between 18 and 29 years old in good health.

V gene TRBV2 combines with J gene TRBJ2-1; D not resolved. The CDR3 is 14 residues long. Trimming removed 3 bases at V and 2 bases at J, with 8 bases between. CDR1 is SNHLY and CDR2 is FYNNEI in the germline V gene. The chain's CDR3 is CASSENGPYNEQFF. CDR3 coding DNA: TGTGCCAGCAGTGAGAATGGACCCTACAATGAGCAGTTCTTC.

This clone showed up just once. The chain has TRBV5-8 and TRBJ2-7, with D possibly TRBD1 on 6 matching bases. The V gene's germline CDR1 is SGHTS and CDR2 YDEGEE. With 6 bases removed from V and 2 bases from J, the gap between germline ends came to 18 bases. The CDR3 loop spans 15 amino acids. As DNA, the CDR3 is TGTGCCAGCACCGTCACAGGGAGCGGAGCCTACGAGCAGTACTTC. It encodes CASTVTGSGAYEQYF.

The chain is built from TRBV19 and TRBJ2-7, with D perhaps being TRBD1 or TRBD2 (5 bases each). The CDR3 length is 14 residues. Trimming pared 5 bases from V and 2 bases from J, leaving 13 bases between. CDR1 LNHDA and CDR2 SQIVND come from the germline V gene (reference sequence). CDR3 region: CASSPGTVAYEQYF. CDR3 in DNA: TGTGCCAGTAGTCCCGGGACGGTGGCCTACGAGCAGTACTTC. Together with reference TRBV19 and TRBJ2-7, the CDR3 gives the full variable domain: DGGITQSPKYLFRKEGQNVTLSCEQNLNHDAMYWYRQDPGQGLRLIYYSQIVNDFQKGDIAEGYSVSREKKESFPLTVTSAQKNPTAFYLCASSPGTVAYEQYFGPGTRLTVT.

This rearrangement joins TRBV7-6 to TRBJ2-1; D gene ambiguous. Germline V gives CDR1 SGHVS, CDR2 FNYEAQ. The CDR3 is made up of 15 amino acids. Trimming took off 5 bases at V and 5 bases at J, with 16 bases between the two ends. The CDR3 coding sequence is TGTGCCAGCAGCACTGCACGACGCGGTAACAATGAGCAGTTCTTC. It codes for CASSTARRGNNEQFF. Full variable domain (remainder filled in from reference TRBV7-6 and TRBJ2-1): GAGVSQSPRYKVTKRGQDVALRCDPISGHVSLYWYRQALGQGPEFLTYFNYEAQQDKSGLPNDRFSAERPEGSISTLTIQRTEQRDSAMYRCASSTARRGNNEQFFGPGTRLTVL.

CDR3 sequence reads: CASSQVGGLAGLSSYNEQFF. The DNA of the CDR3 is TGCGCCAGCAGCCAAGTAGGTGGACTAGCGGGCCTGAGCTCCTACAATGAGCAGTTCTTC. The chain recombines TRBV4-3 with TRBJ2-1, with 11 bases matching TRBD2. CDR1 is LGHNA and CDR2 is YSLEER in the germline V gene. CDR3 length equals 20 residues. V was pared by 1 base and J by 0 bases, with 11 bases of the junction left unmatched.

V and J are TRBV7-2 and TRBJ2-7, with D possibly matching TRBD2 (7 bases). Germline values: CDR1 SGHTA, CDR2 FQGNSA. The length of the CDR3 is 13 residues. Trimming stripped 5 bases from V and 4 bases from J, with 12 bases between. The CDR3 loop is CASSPRGAYEQYF. CDR3 bases: TGTGCCAGCAGCCCCCGGGGGGCGTACGAGCAGTACTTC.

The CDR3 DNA reads TGTGCCAGCAGCGTTAGACAGGATACTAGCACAGATACGCAGTATTTT. It encodes CASSVRQDTSTDTQYF. The rearrangement links TRBV9 to TRBJ2-3, with TRBD1 as a possible D gene (6 bases). This CDR3 is 16 amino acids long. In germline, CDR1 is SGDLS, CDR2 YYNGEE. V lost 2 bases and J 0 bases, leaving 13 bases between the germline ends.

The CDR3 DNA reads as TGTGCCAGCTCCGACAGGGCTTGGGGGACCCAGTACTTC. Protein product: CASSDRAWGTQYF. The V gene is TRBV6-1, the J gene TRBJ2-5; TRBD1 matches at 7 bases. Trimming removed 8 bases from V and 7 bases from J; junction bases left unmatched: 10. The V gene's germline CDR1 is MNHNS and CDR2 SASEGT. The CDR3 totals 13 residues.

V gene TRBV25-1 combines with J gene TRBJ2-3; weak D call: TRBD2 (5 bases). The CDR3 is 14 amino acids. V was cut by 4 bases and J by 2 bases, with 10 bases left in between. The germline V gene encodes CDR1 MGHDK and CDR2 SYGVNS. DNA for the CDR3: TGTGCCAGCAGTGCCTCGGGGTTCACAGATACGCAGTATTTT. Translated: CASSASGFTDTQYF.

The V gene is TRBV2, the J gene TRBJ2-3; no clear D. This CDR3 region has 13 residues. V was clipped by 1 base and J by 2 bases, with 4 bases between them. Germline assignment: CDR1 SNHLY and CDR2 FYNNEI. CDR3 protein: CASSEETTDTQYF. CDR3 sequence (DNA): TGTGCCAGCAGTGAAGAGACCACAGATACGCAGTATTTT.

The chain combines TRBV18 with TRBJ1-5; no firm D call. V was shortened by 11 bases and J by 1 base, with 12 bases between the two germline ends. CDR3 size: 13 residues. CDR1 is KGHSH, CDR2 LQKENI, per germline. CDR3 loop: CACGEQSNQPQHF. The CDR3 DNA follows: TGTGCCTGCGGGGAACAGAGCAATCAGCCCCAGCATTTT.